This T cell receptor beta chain originates from a study of blood T cells in healthy people across ages. A second PCR of about 7 to 12 cycles used a sample-barcoded 5' primer and a J-beta primer mix. TCRdb recomputed calls from the 5' RACE reads with MiXCR, one row per CDR3 protein. This table holds fewer than 2,000,000 distinct CDR3 sequences, roughly two fifths found once. This clonotype turned up a few times. The CDR3 extends over 16 amino acids. V was pared by 4 bases and J by 14 bases, with 27 bases between. CDR1 SEHNR and CDR2 FQNEAQ come from the germline V gene (reference sequence). The sample taken for sequencing was blood. The clonotype was recovered from a human donor in good health. The chain links TRBV7-9 to TRBJ2-1; D unclear. For the CDR3, the DNA is TGTGCCAGCAGCTCCAGAGGCAGCCTGGGTACCGAAACCGAGTTCTTC. Translated, it gives CASSSRGSLGTETEFF. The whole variable domain, remainder taken from reference TRBV7-9 and TRBJ2-1, is DTGVSQNPRHKITKRGQNVTFRCDPISEHNRLYWYRQTLGQGPEFLTYFQNEAQLEKSRLLSDRFSAERPKGSFSTLEIQRTEQGDSAMYLCASSSRGSLGTETEFFGPGTRLTVL.